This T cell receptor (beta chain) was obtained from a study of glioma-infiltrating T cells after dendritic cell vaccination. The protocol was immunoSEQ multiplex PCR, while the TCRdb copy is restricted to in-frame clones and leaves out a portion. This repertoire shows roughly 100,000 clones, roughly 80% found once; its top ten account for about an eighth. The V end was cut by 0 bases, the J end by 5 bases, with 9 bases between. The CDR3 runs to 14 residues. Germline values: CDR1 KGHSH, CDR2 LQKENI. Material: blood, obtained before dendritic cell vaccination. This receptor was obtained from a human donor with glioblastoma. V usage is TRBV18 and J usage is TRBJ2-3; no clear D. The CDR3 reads CASSPPSSQDTQYF. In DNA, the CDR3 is TGTGCCAGCTCACCACCGAGCTCCCAAGATACGCAGTATTTT. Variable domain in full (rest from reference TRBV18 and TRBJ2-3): NAGVMQNPRHLVRRRGQEARLRCSPMKGHSHVYWYRQLPEEGLKFMVYLQKENIIDESGMPKERFSAEFPKEGPSILRIQQVVRGDSAAYFCASSPPSSQDTQYFGPGTRLTVL.